What follows describes a single T cell receptor beta chain. Its antigen is not identified. CDR1 SGDLS and CDR2 YYNGEE come from the germline V gene. This CDR3 comprises 16 residues. V was clipped by 3 bases and J by 1 base, with 16 bases between them. Some clones are missing from TCRdb's copy, which holds only in-frame ones; the method was immunoSEQ multiplex PCR. The sample holds 26,000 or so clones, 83% seen once. ViraFEST used viral peptide pools to expand antigen-specific CD4+ T cells before sequencing. Subsequent to a culture period of roughly 11 days, CD4+ T cells were isolated. Participants were vaccinated with two doses of either the BNT162b2 or mRNA-1273 vaccine. Prior SARS-CoV-2 infection was absent in the vaccine recipients, as shown by negative nucleocapsid antibodies. Approximately 2.1 million PBMC were placed in each well, which was supplemented with 10 IU/ml IL-2 and around 10 ug/ml peptides.

This specimen belongs to a study of vaccination effects on CD4 cells after COVID-19. The overall study: Post-vaccine specimens were collected at a median of 72 days following the second dose.

The starting material was CD4+ T cells from PBMCs cultured with HCoV-NL63 spike peptides, obtained after COVID-19 vaccination. The TCR was taken from a human donor who received a COVID-19 vaccine. Some clones in this sample may be carry-over from other donors' samples. This chain connects TRBV9 to TRBJ1-1; possible D gene TRBD1, 5 bases. The chain's CDR3 is CASSGDGRGTNTEAFF. CDR3 nucleotides: TGTGCCAGCAGCGGAGACGGCCGTGGGACGAACACTGAAGCTTTCTTT.